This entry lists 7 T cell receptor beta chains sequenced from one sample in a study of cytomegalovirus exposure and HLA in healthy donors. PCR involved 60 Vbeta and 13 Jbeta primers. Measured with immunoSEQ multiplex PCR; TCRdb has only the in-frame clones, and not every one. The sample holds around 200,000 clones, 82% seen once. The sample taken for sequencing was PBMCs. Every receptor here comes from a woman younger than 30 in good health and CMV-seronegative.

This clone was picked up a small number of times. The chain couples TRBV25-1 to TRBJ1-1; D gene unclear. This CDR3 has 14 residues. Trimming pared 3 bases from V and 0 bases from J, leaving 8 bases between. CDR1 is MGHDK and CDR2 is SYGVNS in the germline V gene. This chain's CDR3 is CASSDWRLNTEAFF. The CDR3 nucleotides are TGTGCCAGCAGTGATTGGCGGTTGAACACTGAAGCTTTCTTT.

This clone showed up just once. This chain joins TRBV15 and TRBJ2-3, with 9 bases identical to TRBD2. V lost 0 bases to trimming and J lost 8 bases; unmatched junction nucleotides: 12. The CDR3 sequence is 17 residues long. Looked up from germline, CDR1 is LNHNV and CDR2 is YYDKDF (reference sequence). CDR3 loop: CATSRDRGLASSGTQYF. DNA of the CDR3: TGTGCCACCAGCAGAGATAGAGGACTAGCGAGCTCTGGTACGCAGTATTTT.

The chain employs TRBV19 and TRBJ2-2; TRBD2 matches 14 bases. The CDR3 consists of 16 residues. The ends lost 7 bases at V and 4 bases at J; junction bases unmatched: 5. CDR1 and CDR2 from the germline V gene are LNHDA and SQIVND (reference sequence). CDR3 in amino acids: CASKRGLAGATGELFF. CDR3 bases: TGTGCCAGTAAAAGGGGACTAGCGGGAGCCACCGGGGAGCTGTTTTTT.

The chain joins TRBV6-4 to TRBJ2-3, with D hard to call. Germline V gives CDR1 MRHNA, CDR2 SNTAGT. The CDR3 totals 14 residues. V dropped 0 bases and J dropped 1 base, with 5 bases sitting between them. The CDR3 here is CASSDSAGTDTQYF. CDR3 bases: TGTGCCAGCAGTGACTCTGCAGGCACAGATACGCAGTATTTT.

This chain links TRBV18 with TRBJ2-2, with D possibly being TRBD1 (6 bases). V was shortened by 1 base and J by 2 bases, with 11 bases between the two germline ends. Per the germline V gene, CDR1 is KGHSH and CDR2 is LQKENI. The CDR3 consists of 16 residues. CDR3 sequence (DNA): TGTGCCAGCTCACCACTCACAGGGTCTAACACCGGGGAGCTGTTTTTT. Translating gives CASSPLTGSNTGELFF.

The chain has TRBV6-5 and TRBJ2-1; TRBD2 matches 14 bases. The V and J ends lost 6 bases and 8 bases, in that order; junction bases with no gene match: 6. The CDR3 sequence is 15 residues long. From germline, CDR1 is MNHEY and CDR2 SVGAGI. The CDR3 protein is CASRRTSGGLHEQFF. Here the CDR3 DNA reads TGTGCCAGCAGACGGACTAGCGGGGGGCTGCATGAGCAGTTCTTC.

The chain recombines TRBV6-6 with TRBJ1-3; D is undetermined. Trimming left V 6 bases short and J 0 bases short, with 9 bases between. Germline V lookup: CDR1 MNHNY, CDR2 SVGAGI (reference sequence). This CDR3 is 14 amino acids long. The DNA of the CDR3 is TGTGCCAGCAGCTTACAGTACTCTGGAAACACCATATATTTT. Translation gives CASSLQYSGNTIYF.